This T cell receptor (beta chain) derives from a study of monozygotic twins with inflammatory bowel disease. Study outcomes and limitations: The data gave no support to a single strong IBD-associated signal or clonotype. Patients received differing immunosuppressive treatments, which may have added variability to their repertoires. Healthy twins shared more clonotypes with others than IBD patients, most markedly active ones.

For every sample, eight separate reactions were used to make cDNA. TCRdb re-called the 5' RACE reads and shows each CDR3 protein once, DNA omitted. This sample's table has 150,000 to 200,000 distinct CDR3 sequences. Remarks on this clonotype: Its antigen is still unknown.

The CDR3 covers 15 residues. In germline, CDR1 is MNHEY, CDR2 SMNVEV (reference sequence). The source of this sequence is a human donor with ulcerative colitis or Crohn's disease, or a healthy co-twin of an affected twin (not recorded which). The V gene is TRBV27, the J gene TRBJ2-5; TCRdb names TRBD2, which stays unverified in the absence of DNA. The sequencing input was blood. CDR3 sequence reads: CASSPIGRSGETQYF.